Each of the 8 T cell receptor beta chains below was sequenced from the same sample in a study of blood T cells in healthy people across ages. The authors ran a second PCR of roughly 6 to 12 cycles using a sample-barcoded 5' primer and a J-beta primer mix. TCRdb processed the 5' RACE reads anew with MiXCR; each CDR3 protein has one entry. There are fewer than 700,000 distinct CDR3 sequences in the sample; about 45% occur only once, and 20% to 25% lies in the top ten. Specimen: blood. These receptors were collected from an elderly man in good health.

The rearrangement links TRBV7-9 to TRBJ1-2; 10 bases align to TRBD1. This CDR3 is 17 amino acids long. CDR1 is SEHNR and CDR2 is FQNEAQ in the germline V gene (reference sequence). V gave up 0 bases and J gave up 6 bases; unmatched junction bases: 10. The CDR3 loop is CASSLATGTGAPDGYTF. In DNA, the CDR3 is TGTGCCAGCAGCTTAGCCACCGGGACAGGGGCGCCTGATGGCTACACCTTC.

The CDR3 loop is CASSSPGQANEQFF. The DNA for the CDR3 is TGTGCCAGCAGTTCACCGGGACAGGCGAATGAGCAGTTCTTC. This chain connects TRBV7-9 to TRBJ2-1; the match to TRBD1 covers 8 bases. Germline V gene sequence: CDR1 SEHNR, CDR2 FQNEAQ (reference sequence). The CDR3 has 14 residues. V trimming: 6 bases; J trimming: 7 bases; junction bases outside the gene matches: 8.

This clonotype occurred a few times. This sequence joins TRBV20-1 and TRBJ1-5, with 8 bases aligning to TRBD1. CDR1 is DFQATT, CDR2 SNEGSKA, per germline (reference sequence). The CDR3 covers 18 residues. Trimming took 3 bases from V and 0 from J; bases not matched to a gene: 13. CDR3 amino acids: CSARARTQGEDSNQPQHF. The CDR3 nucleotides are TGCAGTGCTAGGGCCCGAACACAGGGGGAGGATAGCAATCAGCCCCAGCATTTT.

The rearrangement links TRBV12-3 or TRBV12-4 to TRBJ2-7; D remains unclear. The CDR3 is made up of 13 amino acids. V was pared by 6 bases and J by 2 bases, with 11 bases between. CDR3 loop: CASSLQPAYEQYF. CDR3 DNA: TGTGCCAGCAGCCTACAGCCCGCCTACGAGCAGTACTTC.

This clonotype was detected a few times. The J gene is TRBJ2-3, the V gene TRBV7-8; no firm D call. Deletions cut 2 bases from V and 7 bases from J, with 16 bases between. Germline-derived CDR1 and CDR2 are SGHVS and FQNEAQ. The CDR3 contains 15 residues. Here the CDR3 DNA reads TGTGCCAGCAGCTTACCAAGGACGGTTCTAAATACGCAGTATTTT. This codes for CASSLPRTVLNTQYF.

The chain employs TRBV20-1 and TRBJ2-3; 11 nucleotides line up with TRBD2. J was trimmed by 0 bases and V by 0 bases; bases with no gene match: 8. CDR3 length: 18 residues. Germline V gene sequence: CDR1 DFQATT, CDR2 SNEGSKA (reference sequence). Written as DNA, the CDR3 is TGCAGTGCTAGAGATGATAGCGGGAGGGCCAATAGCACAGATACGCAGTATTTT. Its translation: CSARDDSGRANSTDTQYF.

This clonotype turned up a few times. The chain is built from TRBV6-1 and TRBJ2-1, with TRBD1 matching over 9 bases. V lost 6 bases, J lost 1 base, and 13 bases stayed unmatched. CDR1 and CDR2 from the germline V gene are MNHNS and SASEGT. The CDR3 is 18 residues long. The DNA for the CDR3 is TGTGCCAGCAGCCCGGGACAGGGCGGAAGCTTGTCCTACAATGAGCAGTTCTTC. As protein: CASSPGQGGSLSYNEQFF.

In this sample, this clonotype turned up a few times. The J gene is TRBJ2-3, the V gene TRBV9; the match to TRBD2 covers 7 bases. Per the germline V gene, CDR1 is SGDLS and CDR2 is YYNGEE. The J segment lost 1 base and the V segment lost 4 bases, leaving 9 bases of the junction unmatched. The CDR3 consists of 16 residues. The CDR3 bases are TGTGCCAGCAGCCCCAGGACTAGAGACGGCACAGATACGCAGTATTTT. Its protein is CASSPRTRDGTDTQYF. Based on the CDR3 plus reference TRBV9 and TRBJ2-3, the full variable domain is DSGVTQTPKHLITATGQRVTLRCSPRSGDLSVYWYQQSLDQGLQFLIQYYNGEERAKGNILERFSAQQFPDLHSELNLSSLELGDSALYFCASSPRTRDGTDTQYFGPGTRLTVL.